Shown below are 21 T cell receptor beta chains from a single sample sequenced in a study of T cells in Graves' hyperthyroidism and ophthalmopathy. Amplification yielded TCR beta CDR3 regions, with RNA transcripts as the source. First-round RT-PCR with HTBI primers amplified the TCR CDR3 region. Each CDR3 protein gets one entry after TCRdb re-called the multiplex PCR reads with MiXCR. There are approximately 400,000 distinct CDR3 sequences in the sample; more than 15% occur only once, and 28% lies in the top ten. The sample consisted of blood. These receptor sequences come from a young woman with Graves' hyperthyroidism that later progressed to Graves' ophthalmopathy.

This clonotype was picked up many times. CDR3 sequence reads: CASSYRDRDGYTF. In DNA, the CDR3 is TGTGCCAGCAGTTACCGGGACAGGGATGGCTACACCTTC. The V gene is TRBV6-2 or TRBV6-3, the J gene TRBJ1-2, with TRBD1 matching over 9 bases. The CDR3 covers 13 residues. CDR1 is MNHEY, CDR2 SVGEGT, per germline. The V segment lost 2 bases and the J segment 6 bases; nucleotides outside the gene matches: 1.

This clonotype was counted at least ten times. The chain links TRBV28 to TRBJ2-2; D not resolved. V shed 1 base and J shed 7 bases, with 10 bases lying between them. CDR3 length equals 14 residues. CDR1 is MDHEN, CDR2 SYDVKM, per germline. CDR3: CASSLLTIGGELFF. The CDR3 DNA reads TGTGCCAGCAGTTTATTGACGATCGGCGGGGAGCTGTTTTTT.

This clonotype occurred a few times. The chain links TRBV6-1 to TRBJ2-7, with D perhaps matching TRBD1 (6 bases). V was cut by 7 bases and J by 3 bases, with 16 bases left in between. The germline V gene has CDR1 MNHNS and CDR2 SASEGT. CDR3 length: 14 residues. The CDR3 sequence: CASNPTGHIYEQYF. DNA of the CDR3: TGTGCCAGCAATCCTACGGGACACATCTACGAGCAGTACTTC.

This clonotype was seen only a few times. The CDR3 nucleotides are TGTGCCAGCAGCTTGTCGGGACTAGCGGGGGCTTTTAGCTCCTACAATGAGCAGTTCTTC. It specifies CASSLSGLAGAFSSYNEQFF. The chain recombines TRBV5-8 with TRBJ2-1, with TRBD2 identical over 14 bases. Germline V lookup: CDR1 SGHTS, CDR2 YDEGEE. The CDR3 sequence is 20 residues long. The trim removed 1 base at V and 0 bases at J, leaving 9 bases unmatched. The full variable domain, with the rest looked up from reference TRBV5-8 and TRBJ2-1, is EAGVTQSPTHLIKTRGQQATLRCSPISGHTSVYWYQQALGLGLQFLLWYDEGEERNRGNFPPRFSGRQFPNYSSELNVNALELEDSALYLCASSLSGLAGAFSSYNEQFFGPGTRLTVL.

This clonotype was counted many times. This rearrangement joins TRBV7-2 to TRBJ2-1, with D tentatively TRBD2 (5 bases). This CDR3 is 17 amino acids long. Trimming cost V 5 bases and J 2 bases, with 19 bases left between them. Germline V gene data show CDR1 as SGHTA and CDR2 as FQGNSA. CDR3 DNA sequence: TGTGCCAGCAGCCGGCAGGTGGGCGTCGGGACCTACAATGAGCAGTTCTTC. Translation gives CASSRQVGVGTYNEQFF.

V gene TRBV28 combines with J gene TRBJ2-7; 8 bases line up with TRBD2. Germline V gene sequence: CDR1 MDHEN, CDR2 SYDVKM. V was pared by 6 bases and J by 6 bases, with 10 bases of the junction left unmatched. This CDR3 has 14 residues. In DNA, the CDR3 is TGTGCCAGCAGCTTAGCAGCGGGAGTCTTCGAGCAGTACTTC. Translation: CASSLAAGVFEQYF.

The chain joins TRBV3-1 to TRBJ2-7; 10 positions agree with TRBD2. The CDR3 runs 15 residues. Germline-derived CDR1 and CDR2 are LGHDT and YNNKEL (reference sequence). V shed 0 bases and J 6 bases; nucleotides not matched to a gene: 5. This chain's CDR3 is CASSQDLSSGGEQYF. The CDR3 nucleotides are TGTGCCAGCAGCCAAGATCTGTCTAGCGGGGGCGAGCAGTACTTC.

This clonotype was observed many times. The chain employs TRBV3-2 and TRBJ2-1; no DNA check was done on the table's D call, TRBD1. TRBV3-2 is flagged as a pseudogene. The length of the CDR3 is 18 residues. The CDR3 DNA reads TGTGCCAGCAGCCAAGATCCGAATGCGGGCAGGACCTACAATGAGCAGTTCTTC. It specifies CASSQDPNAGRTYNEQFF.

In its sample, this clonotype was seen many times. The CDR3 here is CSARPGQGAGASTDTQYF. DNA for the CDR3: TGCAGTGCTAGACCGGGACAGGGCGCGGGGGCTAGCACAGATACGCAGTATTTT. The chain carries TRBV20-1 and TRBJ2-3; 9 positions agree with TRBD1. V shed 2 bases and J 0 bases; nucleotides not matched to a gene: 12. The germline V gene has CDR1 DFQATT and CDR2 SNEGSKA (reference sequence). The CDR3 contains 18 residues.

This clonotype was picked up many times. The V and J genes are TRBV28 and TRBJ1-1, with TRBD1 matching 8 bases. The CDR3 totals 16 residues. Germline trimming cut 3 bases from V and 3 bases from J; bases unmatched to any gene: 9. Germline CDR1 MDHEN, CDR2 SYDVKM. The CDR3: CASSFPLRGRDTEAFF. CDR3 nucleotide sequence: TGTGCCAGCAGTTTCCCTCTCAGGGGGCGGGACACTGAAGCTTTCTTT.

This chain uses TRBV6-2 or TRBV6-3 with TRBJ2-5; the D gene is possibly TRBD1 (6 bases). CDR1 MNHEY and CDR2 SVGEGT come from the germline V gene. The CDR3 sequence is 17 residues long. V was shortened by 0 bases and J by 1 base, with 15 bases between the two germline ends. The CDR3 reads CASSYSLGTNVQETQYF. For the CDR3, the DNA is TGTGCCAGCAGTTACTCACTCGGGACAAACGTCCAAGAGACCCAGTACTTC.

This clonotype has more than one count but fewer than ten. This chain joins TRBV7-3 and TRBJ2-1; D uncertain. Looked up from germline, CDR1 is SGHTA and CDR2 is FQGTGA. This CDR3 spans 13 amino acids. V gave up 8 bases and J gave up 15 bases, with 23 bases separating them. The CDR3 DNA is TGTGCCAGCGTCTACAGAGGAACTACCACCTGGTTCTTC. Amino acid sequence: CASVYRGTTTWFF.

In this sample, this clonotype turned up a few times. The DNA of the CDR3 is TGTGCCAGCAGCTTGAACGACGGGAGGGCCCAAGAGACCCAGTACTTC. It is translated as CASSLNDGRAQETQYF. This rearrangement joins TRBV5-4 to TRBJ2-5; 8 bases align to TRBD2. This CDR3 spans 16 amino acids. V shed 1 base and J 1 base; nucleotides not matched to a gene: 6. Germline V gene sequence: CDR1 SGHNT, CDR2 YYREEE (reference sequence).

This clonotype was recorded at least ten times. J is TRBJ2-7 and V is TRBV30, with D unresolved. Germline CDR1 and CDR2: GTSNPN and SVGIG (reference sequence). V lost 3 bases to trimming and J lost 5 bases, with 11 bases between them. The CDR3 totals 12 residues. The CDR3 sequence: CAWSPGAHEQYF. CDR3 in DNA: TGTGCCTGGAGCCCCGGCGCCCACGAGCAGTACTTC.

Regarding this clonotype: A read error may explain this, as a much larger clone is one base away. The CDR3 protein is CASSYETSDNEQFF. The DNA of the CDR3 is TGTGCCAGCAGTTATGAGACTAGCGACAATGAGCAGTTCTTC. The chain is built from TRBV6-2 or TRBV6-3 and TRBJ2-1; 8 bases are shared with TRBD2. This CDR3 has 14 amino acids. The germline V gene encodes CDR1 MNHEY and CDR2 SVGEGT. The J segment lost 5 bases and the V segment lost 3 bases, leaving 3 bases of the junction unmatched.

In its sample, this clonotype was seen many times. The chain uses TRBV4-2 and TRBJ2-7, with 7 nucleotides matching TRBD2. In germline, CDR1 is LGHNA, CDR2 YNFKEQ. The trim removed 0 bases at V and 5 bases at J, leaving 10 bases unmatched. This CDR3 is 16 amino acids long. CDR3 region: CASSQDLLGGPDEQYF. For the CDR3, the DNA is TGTGCCAGCAGCCAAGATTTATTGGGAGGGCCCGACGAGCAGTACTTC.

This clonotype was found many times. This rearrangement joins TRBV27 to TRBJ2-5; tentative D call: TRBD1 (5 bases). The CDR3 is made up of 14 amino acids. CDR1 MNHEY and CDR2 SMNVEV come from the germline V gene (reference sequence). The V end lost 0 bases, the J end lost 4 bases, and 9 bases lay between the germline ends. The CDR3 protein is CASSLSWGGETQYF. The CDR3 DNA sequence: TGTGCCAGCAGTTTATCGTGGGGCGGAGAGACCCAGTACTTC.

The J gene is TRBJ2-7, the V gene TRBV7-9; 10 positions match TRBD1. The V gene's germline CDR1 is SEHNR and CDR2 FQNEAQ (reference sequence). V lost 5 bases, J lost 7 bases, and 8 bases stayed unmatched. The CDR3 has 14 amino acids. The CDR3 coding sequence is TGTGCCAGCAGCCCCGACAGGGGGCAAGGTGAGCAGTACTTC. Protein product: CASSPDRGQGEQYF.

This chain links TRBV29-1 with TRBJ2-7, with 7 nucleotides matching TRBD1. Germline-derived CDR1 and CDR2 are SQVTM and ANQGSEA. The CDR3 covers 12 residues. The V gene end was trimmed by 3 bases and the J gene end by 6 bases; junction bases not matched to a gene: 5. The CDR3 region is CSVDVQGTEQYF. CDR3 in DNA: TGCAGCGTTGATGTACAGGGGACCGAGCAGTACTTC.

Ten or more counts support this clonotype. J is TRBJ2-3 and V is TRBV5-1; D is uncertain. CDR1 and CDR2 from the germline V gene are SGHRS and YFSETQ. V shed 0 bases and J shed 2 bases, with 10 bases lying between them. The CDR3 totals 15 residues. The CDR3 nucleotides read TGCGCCAGCAGCTTGGATCCTAGAGCCACAGATACGCAGTATTTT. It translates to CASSLDPRATDTQYF.

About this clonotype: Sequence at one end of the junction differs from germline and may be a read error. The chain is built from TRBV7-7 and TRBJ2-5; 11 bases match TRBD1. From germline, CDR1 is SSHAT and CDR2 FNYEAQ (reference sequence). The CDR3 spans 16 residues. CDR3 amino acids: CASSAGQGAVLETQYF. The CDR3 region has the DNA TGTGCTAGCAGCGCCGGACAGGGGGCAGTCTTGGAGACCCAGTACTTC.